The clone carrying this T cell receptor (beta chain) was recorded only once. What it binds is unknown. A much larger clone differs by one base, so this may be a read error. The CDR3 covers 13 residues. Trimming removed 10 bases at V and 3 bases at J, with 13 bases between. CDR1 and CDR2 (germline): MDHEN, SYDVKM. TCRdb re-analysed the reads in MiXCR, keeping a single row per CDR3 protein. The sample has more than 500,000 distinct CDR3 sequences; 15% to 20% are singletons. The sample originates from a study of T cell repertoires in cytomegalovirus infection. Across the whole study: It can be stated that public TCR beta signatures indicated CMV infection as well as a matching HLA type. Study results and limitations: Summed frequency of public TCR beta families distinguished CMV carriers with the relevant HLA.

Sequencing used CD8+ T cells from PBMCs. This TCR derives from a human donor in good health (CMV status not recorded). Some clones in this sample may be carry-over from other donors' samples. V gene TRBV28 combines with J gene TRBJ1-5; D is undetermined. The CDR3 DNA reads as TGTGCCACAAACGGGCTTATCAATCAGCCCCAGCATTTT. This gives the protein CATNGLINQPQHF.